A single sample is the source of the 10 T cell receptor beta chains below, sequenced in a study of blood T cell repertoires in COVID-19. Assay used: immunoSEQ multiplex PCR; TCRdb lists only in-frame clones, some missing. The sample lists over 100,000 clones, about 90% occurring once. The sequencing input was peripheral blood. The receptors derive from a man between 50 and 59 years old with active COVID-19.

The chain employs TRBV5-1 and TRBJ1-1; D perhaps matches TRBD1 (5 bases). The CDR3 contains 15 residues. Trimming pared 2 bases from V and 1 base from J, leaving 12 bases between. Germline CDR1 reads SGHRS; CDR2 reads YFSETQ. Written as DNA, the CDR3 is TGCGCCAGCAGCTTAAGTAGGGGTCAGAACACTGAAGCTTTCTTT. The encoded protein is CASSLSRGQNTEAFF.

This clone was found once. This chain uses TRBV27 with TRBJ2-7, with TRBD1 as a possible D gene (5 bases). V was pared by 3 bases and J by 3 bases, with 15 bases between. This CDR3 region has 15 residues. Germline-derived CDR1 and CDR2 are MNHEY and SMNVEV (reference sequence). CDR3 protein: CASSFQGKAYYEQYF. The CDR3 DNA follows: TGTGCCAGCAGTTTTCAGGGTAAGGCTTACTACGAGCAGTACTTC.

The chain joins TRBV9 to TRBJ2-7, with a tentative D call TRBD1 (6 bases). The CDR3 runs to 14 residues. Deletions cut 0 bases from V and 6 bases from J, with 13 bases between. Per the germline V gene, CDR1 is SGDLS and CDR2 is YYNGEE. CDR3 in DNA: TGTGCCAGCAGCGTAGATCAGGGGTCTCTCGAGCAGTACTTC. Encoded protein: CASSVDQGSLEQYF.

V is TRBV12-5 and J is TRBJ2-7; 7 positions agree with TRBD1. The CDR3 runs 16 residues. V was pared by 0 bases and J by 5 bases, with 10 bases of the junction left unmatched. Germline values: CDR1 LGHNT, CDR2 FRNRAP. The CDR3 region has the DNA TGTGCTAGTGGTTTGGTACAAGGACAGGTTATGAACGAGCAGTACTTC. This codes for CASGLVQGQVMNEQYF.

The CDR3 DNA reads TGTGCCAGCTCACCACCGGGGCGGGGCCGTTACTACGAGCAGTACTTC. It translates to CASSPPGRGRYYEQYF. V usage is TRBV18 and J usage is TRBJ2-7; possibly TRBD2 for D (6 bases). V was shortened by 0 bases and J by 3 bases, with 15 bases between the two germline ends. Germline CDR1 reads KGHSH; CDR2 reads LQKENI. The CDR3 runs 16 residues.

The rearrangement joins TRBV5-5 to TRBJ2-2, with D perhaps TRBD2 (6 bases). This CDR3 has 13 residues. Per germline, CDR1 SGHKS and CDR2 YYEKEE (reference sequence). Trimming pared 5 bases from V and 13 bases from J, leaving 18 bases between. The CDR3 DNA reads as TGTGCCAGCAGGGGGGGTCCCCTTGGTGGGCTGTTTTTT. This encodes CASRGGPLGGLFF.

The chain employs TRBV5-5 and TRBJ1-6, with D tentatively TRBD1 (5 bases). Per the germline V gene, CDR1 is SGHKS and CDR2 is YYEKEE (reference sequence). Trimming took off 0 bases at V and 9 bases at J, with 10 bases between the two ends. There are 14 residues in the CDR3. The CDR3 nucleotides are TGTGCCAGCAGCTTGGGGAATAGGGGTTCACCCCTCCACTTT. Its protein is CASSLGNRGSPLHF.

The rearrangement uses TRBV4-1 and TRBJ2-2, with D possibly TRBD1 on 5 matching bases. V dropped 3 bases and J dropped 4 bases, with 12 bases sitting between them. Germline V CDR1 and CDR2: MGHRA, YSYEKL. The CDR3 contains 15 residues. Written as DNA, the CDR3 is TGCGCCAGCAGCCAGAGTCAAACAGGCACCGGGGAGCTGTTTTTT. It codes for CASSQSQTGTGELFF.

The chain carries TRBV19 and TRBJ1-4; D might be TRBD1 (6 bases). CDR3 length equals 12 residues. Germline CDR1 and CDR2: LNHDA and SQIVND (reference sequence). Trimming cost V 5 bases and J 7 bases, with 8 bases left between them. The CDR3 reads CASSLRGEKLFF. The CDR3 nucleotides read TGTGCCAGTAGTCTCAGGGGTGAAAAACTGTTTTTT. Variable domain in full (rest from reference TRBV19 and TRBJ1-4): DGGITQSPKYLFRKEGQNVTLSCEQNLNHDAMYWYRQDPGQGLRLIYYSQIVNDFQKGDIAEGYSVSREKKESFPLTVTSAQKNPTAFYLCASSLRGEKLFFGSGTQLSVL.

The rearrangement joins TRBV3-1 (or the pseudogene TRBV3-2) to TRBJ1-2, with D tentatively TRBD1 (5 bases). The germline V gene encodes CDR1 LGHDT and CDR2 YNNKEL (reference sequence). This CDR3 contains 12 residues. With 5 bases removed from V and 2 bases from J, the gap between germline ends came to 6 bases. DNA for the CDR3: TGTGCCAGCAGCACAGGAAACTATGGCTACACCTTC. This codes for CASSTGNYGYTF.